This T cell receptor (beta chain) was sequenced during a study of cytomegalovirus exposure and HLA in healthy donors (dated by TCRdb to 2015 to 2018). Study-level background: An earlier analysis of approximately 590 of the donors reported more than 250 Gb of sequence data and approximately 110 million unique TCR beta sequences from some 180 million T cells. Donor age, sex, ethnicity and CMV serostatus were compiled alongside the repertoire data. Class I and class II HLA loci were covered by the typing at four-digit resolution. To predict cytomegalovirus infection status, the study brought together high-throughput TCR immunosequencing, statistical association of individual TCRs with disease status, and machine learning. In a later analysis, previously published TCR beta repertoires from hundreds of donors were re-analyzed and high-resolution HLA genotyping was added so that TCR occurrence patterns could be studied. The later analysis used no new phenotypic data to find candidate immune exposures, relying instead on TCR beta sequences and their occurrence across donors. Typing coverage differed by locus: A, B, C, DRB1 and DQB1 were typed in about 629-640 donors, DQA1 in about 500, DPA1 in 600 to 610, and DPB1 in just under 490. Every repertoire in the discovery cohort had been generated on one and the same sequencing platform. The study profiled the T cell repertoires of approximately 700 subjects by immunosequencing and related them to cytomegalovirus serostatus. An earlier analysis of around 580 of the donors used high-throughput TCR beta sequencing to judge whether each TCR beta V gene segment behaved as functional or pseudogenic. An early release covering approximately 600 HLA-typed donors comprised about 290 gigabases of sequencing data and roughly 86 million unique TCR sequences. Genome-wide SNP genotypes for about 55% of the 666 donors were used in a later genetic analysis, which treated that subset as a discovery cohort. Among approximately 370 genotyped donors of the cohort, an average of around 250,000 unique TCR beta nucleotide sequences was sequenced per donor, of which 15% to 20% were non-productive. The study was designed to test whether signatures of past pathogen exposure could be identified by cataloging public T cell receptors. Among the approximately 400 genotyped donors, under 90% belonged to the genetic ancestry cluster associated with self-reported Caucasian donors. In addition to the first cohort of roughly 670 subjects, a separate validation cohort of 130 or so different subjects was used. Because of strong linkage in the cohort, four or five DR-DQ haplotypes were treated as single units for association and clustering. Broader findings and caveats from the paper: Compared with equally common non-associated chains, HLA-associated TCR beta chains in a later analysis were more clonally expanded and had lower generation probabilities. Because the 87-base-pair reads could not distinguish some IMGT-functional V segments, including TRBV6-2 and TRBV6-3, those segments were excluded. The study gave a list of some 150 TCR beta chains associated with cytomegalovirus. According to a later analysis, parvovirus B19, influenza, CMV and Epstein-Barr virus appeared linked to several top co-occurrence clusters. In this cohort, only TCR beta chains were sequenced, and detectable features were limited by the absence of alpha or paired-chain data. A further reported finding was that TCR beta sequences accurately predicted the HLA-A and HLA-B alleles for most subjects in the first cohort. At a false discovery rate of 0.05, a later analysis linked 15,000 to 20,000 TCR beta sequences to specific HLA alleles. Sequencing depth was assumed to be roughly uniform across donors in the presence/absence analyses, though that assumption may not hold. Across donors, most TCR sequences were observed very rarely, whereas some public TCRs were present in many individuals. The authors suggested that the approach could potentially be generalized to other disease states and immunological phenotypes. A few of the identified cytomegalovirus-associated TCR beta chains were confirmed in vitro to be specific for cytomegalovirus antigens. A cluster of highly shared sequence variants was judged likely to represent a technical artifact of the sequencing pipeline. Because HLA typing was unavailable for some donors at each locus, only the typed subset was used in association tests. According to a later analysis, most CMV-associated TCR beta chains appeared to be HLA-restricted, and the HLA associations seemed to be driven largely by CMV exposure. In an earlier analysis of approximately 590 of the donors, most TCR beta V segments appeared in productive rearrangements about 87% or about 30% of the time, broadly matching IMGT annotations. Correlated functional status among segregating V segments might reflect linkage disequilibrium, but an unknown experimental factor could not be ruled out. CMV serostatus was the only immune exposure information available for the cohort. A later genetic analysis associated a missense DCLRE1C variant with V-gene and J-gene trimming of TCR beta chains, and an independent cohort replicated the association. The classifier was reported to diagnose cytomegalovirus status with high specificity and sensitivity in both the original cohort and the validation cohort. Assigning TCR associations to individual alleles was difficult when HLA alleles, especially DR and DQ, strongly co-occurred. According to a later analysis, TCR association rates differed among HLA loci, with DRB1 alleles showing the most associated TCRs and HLA-C alleles showing the fewest. The earlier analysis of around 600 of the donors excluded around 17 rarely observed V segments, including chromosome 9 orphons, because counts were too low. A later genetic analysis reported fewer N-insertions in productive TCRs among donors in an Asian-associated ancestry cluster than the roughly 650-donor mean.

Via the germline V gene (reference sequence), CDR1 is SGHNT and CDR2 YYREEE. Its CDR3 holds 15 amino acids, cysteine through phenylalanine. Only CDR3 DNA remains: 45 bases, in frame from the first base. Relative to germline, V is missing 1 base and J is missing 5 bases, with 8 bases of the junction outside any gene match. The library came from the immunoSEQ multiplex PCR assay. A mixture of 60 forward primers for TCR Vbeta segments and 13 reverse primers for TCR Jbeta segments was used in the multiplex PCR. The CDR3 region of rearranged TCR beta genes was amplified from genomic DNA by a multiplex PCR assay. On the Illumina HiSeq System, the amplified TCR beta libraries were sequenced as 87-base-pair reads. The authors' pipeline ran thus. Across the roughly 600 repertoires, a later analysis counted about 81 million unique TCR beta chains, approximately 12 million of which were shared by at least two donors. A nearest-neighbor algorithm error-corrected the raw reads and collapsed the reads into unique sequences, merging closely related sequences to remove PCR and sequencing errors. CDR3 sequences were aligned to IMGT reference sequences to assign V, D and J gene segments. For a sequence to be retained, at least a six-nucleotide match to both a V gene segment and a J gene segment was required. A rearrangement counted as productive if the CDR3 had no stop codons and remained in frame with V and J, and every other rearrangement counted as non-productive. CDR3 was defined by IMGT convention, running from the second conserved V-encoded cysteine to the conserved J-encoded phenylalanine. The earlier analysis of approximately 590 of the donors excluded any sequence lacking an unambiguous match to a single V gene segment. In an earlier analysis of 587 of the donors, V segments were called functional above 56.7% productive rearrangements and were called segregating when the between-donor standard deviation exceeded 5%. A statistical classification framework was built to diagnose cytomegalovirus status from the catalog of TCR beta chain sequences. V and J gene assignment, in a later analysis, came from comparing TCR nucleotide sequences with IMGT/GENE-DB human TR gene sequences. The TCRdist pipeline was used in a later analysis to assign CDR3 sequences and most-parsimonious VDJ recombination scenarios. A later analysis defined each TCR beta chain by its CDR3 amino acid sequence plus V-gene family, and excluded reads lacking a unique V-gene family. As a way to deal with suspected cross-contamination and a sequencing artifact, a later analysis dropped hundreds of nucleotide sequences that were highly shared and had low generation probability. In a later analysis, a clonal expansion index was calculated for each public chain from normalized within-repertoire ranks of inferred template counts. In a later analysis, generation probabilities were computed using a VDJ recombination model fitted to out-of-frame rearrangements, and the results were checked against IGoR. Hypergeometric tests were used in a later analysis to score TCR-TCR, TCR-HLA and TCR-CMV co-occurrence, with a repertoire-size bias correction applied to the TCR pairs. A later analysis estimated false discovery rates by permuting HLA or CMV assignments 20 times. In a later analysis, co-occurring TCRs were grouped using DBSCAN, and TCRdist sequence similarity was added for clustering within HLA-allele-positive subsets. For co-occurrence clustering, repertoires with fewer than 30,000 or more than 120,000 public chains were excluded, along with roughly five repertoires with anomalous nucleotide sharing. TCRdb retrieved this table from immuneACCESS and kept in-frame rearrangements only. Not all clones are present; in checked studies, unresolved V genes account for under half, and no reason is known for the remainder. V, J and clone size derive from that table, while D and trimming were established from the DNA sequence. A total of 95,000 to 100,000 clones appear in this sample, roughly 85% of them only once. The biggest ten clones account for approximately 3.6% of the sample.

Regarding this clone: Its recognized antigen is unknown. Nothing much larger sits one base from this clone, and base qualities are not available.

The cohort was made up of 650 to 700 healthy bone marrow donors. At the time of sampling, every cohort member was nominally healthy, though immune exposures that went unrecorded were likely present. The donor was CMV seronegative and was included in the group of several hundred seronegative cohort members. Each donor provided a peripheral blood sample, and peripheral blood mononuclear cells were used for TCR beta sequencing. The Qiagen DNeasy Blood Extraction Kit was used to extract genomic DNA from the blood cell samples. The clonotype was recovered from a man aged 25-45 years in good health and CMV-seronegative. The V and J segments used are TRBV5-4 and TRBJ2-7; 8 bases in the middle match TRBD1. The sample comprised PBMCs. The nucleotide sequence is given as TGTGCCAGCAGCTTGACATGGACAGGGAGCGACGAGCAGTACTTC. It specifies CASSLTWTGSDEQYF.